The sequence of this T cell receptor (beta chain) was determined in a study of radiotherapy plus CTLA-4 blockade in lung cancer. With 2 bases removed from V and 4 bases from J, the gap between germline ends came to 21 bases. Germline CDR1 reads MDHEN; CDR2 reads SYDVKM. CDR3 length: 17 residues. Only in-frame clones appear in the TCRdb table, and some are missing; sequencing was by immunoSEQ multiplex PCR. Altogether about 120,000 clones are present, just under 80% being singletons, with the ten largest covering roughly 5.2%. The sequencing used peripheral blood, collected from a patient treated with radiotherapy plus ipilimumab. V usage is TRBV28 and J usage is TRBJ2-7; D is perhaps TRBD1 (5 bases). This TCR was recovered from a human donor with non-small cell lung cancer who had a partial response to radiotherapy plus ipilimumab. CDR3 DNA sequence: TGTGCCAGCAGTTTACCTGGAAGGGTAGGGGCCCCTTACGAGCAGTACTTC. This translates into CASSLPGRVGAPYEQYF. The full variable domain, in which reference TRBV28 and TRBJ2-7 provide the parts outside the CDR3, is DVKVTQSSRYLVKRTGEKVFLECVQDMDHENMFWYRQDPGLGLRLIYFSYDVKMKEKGDIPEGYSVSREKKERFSLILESASTNQTSMYLCASSLPGRVGAPYEQYFGPGTRLTVT.